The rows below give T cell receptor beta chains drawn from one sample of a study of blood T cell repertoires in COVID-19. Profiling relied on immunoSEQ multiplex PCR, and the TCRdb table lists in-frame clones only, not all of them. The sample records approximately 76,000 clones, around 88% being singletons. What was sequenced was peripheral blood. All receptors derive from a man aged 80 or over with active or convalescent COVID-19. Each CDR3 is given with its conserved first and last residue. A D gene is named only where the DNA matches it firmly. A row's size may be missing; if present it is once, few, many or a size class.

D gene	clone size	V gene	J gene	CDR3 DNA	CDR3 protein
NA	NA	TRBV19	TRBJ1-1	TGTGCCAGTACCGGTCTATGGGGGCTAACGAACACTGAAGCTTTCTTT	CASTGLWGLTNTEAFF
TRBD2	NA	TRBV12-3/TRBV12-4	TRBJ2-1	TGTGCCAGCAGTATTGGACTAGCGTTTGAGCAGTTCTTC	CASSIGLAFEQFF
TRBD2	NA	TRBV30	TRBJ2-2	TGTGCCTGGAGTAAGGGACTAGCGGGTGGGGAGCTGTTTTTT	CAWSKGLAGGELFF
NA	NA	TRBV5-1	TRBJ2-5	TGCGCCAGCAGCTTGGCGAGCGGCGGGATGCAAGAGACCCAGTACTTC	CASSLASGGMQETQYF
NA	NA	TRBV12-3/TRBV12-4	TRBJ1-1	TGTGCCAGCAGTGGACAGCTGAACACTGAAGCTTTCTTT	CASSGQLNTEAFF
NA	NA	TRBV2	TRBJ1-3	TGTGCCAGCAGGGGCCAGCTATCTGGAAACACCATATATTTT	CASRGQLSGNTIYF
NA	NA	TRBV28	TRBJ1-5	TGTGCCAGCAGTTCAGGGGGCAATCAGCCCCAGCATTTT	CASSSGGNQPQHF
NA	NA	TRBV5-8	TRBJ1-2	TGTGCCAGCAGCTTGATGCGGGGCGGCTATGGCTACACCTTC	CASSLMRGGYGYTF
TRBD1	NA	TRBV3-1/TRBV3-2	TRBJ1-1	TGTGCCAGCAGCCAAAAGGACAGGGGCACTGAAGCTTTCTTT	CASSQKDRGTEAFF
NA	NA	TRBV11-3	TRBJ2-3	TGTGCCAGCAGCCAAGACTTCTACACAGATACGCAGTATTTT	CASSQDFYTDTQYF
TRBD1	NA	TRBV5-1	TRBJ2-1	TGCGCCAGCAGCTCGGGACAGGGGATATACAATGAGCAGTTCTTC	CASSSGQGIYNEQFF
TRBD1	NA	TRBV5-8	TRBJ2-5	TGTGCCAGCAGCGTGTACAGGGGAAGAGGGATTACACTGGAGACCCAGTACTTC	CASSVYRGRGITLETQYF
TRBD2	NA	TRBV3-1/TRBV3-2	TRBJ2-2	TGTGCCAGCAGCCAAGTCGGGGGGAAGTACACCGGGGAGCTGTTTTTT	CASSQVGGKYTGELFF
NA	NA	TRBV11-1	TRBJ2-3	TGTGCCAGCAGCTCCGACTCTGCCGGGAGCACAGATACGCAGTATTTT	CASSSDSAGSTDTQYF
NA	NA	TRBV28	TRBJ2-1	TGTGCCAGCAGTTCCTTGAGGGAATACAATGAGCAGTTCTTC	CASSSLREYNEQFF
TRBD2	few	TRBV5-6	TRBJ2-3	TGTGCCAGCAGCAGTAGCGGGATAATCACAGATACGCAGTATTTT	CASSSSGIITDTQYF
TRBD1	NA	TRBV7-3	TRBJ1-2	TGTGCCAGCAGCCCAAAGGTCATTGGGACAGACTCGGATGGCTACACCTTC	CASSPKVIGTDSDGYTF
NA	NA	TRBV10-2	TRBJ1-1	TGCGCCAGCAGTGAATGGGAGGCCTTTGAAGCTTTCTTT	CASSEWEAFEAFF
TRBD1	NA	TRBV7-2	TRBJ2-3	TGTGCCAGCAGCTCCGGACAGGGCCCAGATACGCAGTATTTT	CASSSGQGPDTQYF
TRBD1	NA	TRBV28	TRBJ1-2	TGTGCCAGCAGAAAACAGGGGACTCGCGGCTACACCTTC	CASRKQGTRGYTF
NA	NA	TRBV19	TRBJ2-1	TGTGCCAGTACCCTCACCCTAGCTTCCAACGAGGAGCAGTTCTTC	CASTLTLASNEEQFF
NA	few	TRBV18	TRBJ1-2	TGTGCCAGCTCAAAGGGACATGGGGTGTCGGGCGGCTACACCTTC	CASSKGHGVSGGYTF
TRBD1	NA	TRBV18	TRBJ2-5	TGTGCCAGCTCACCCATAGGGGGCCGGGAGACCCAGTACTTC	CASSPIGGRETQYF
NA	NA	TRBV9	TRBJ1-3	TGTGCCAGCAGCGTAGAATGGCAGGTCAACTCTGGAAACACCATATATTTT	CASSVEWQVNSGNTIYF
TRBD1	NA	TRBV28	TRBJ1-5	TGTGCCAGCAGTTCAATTGACAGGGCCATAACATATAGCAATCAGCCCCAGCATTTT	CASSSIDRAITYSNQPQHF
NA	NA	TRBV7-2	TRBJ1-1	TGTGCCAGCAGCTTCTATCGGGTCACTGAAGCTTTCTTT	CASSFYRVTEAFF
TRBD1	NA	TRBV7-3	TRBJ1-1	TGTGCCAGCAGCTTAATGGGACAGGGGAACACTGAAGCTTTCTTT	CASSLMGQGNTEAFF
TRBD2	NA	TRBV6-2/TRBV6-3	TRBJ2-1	TGTGCCAGCAGTTACCCGTTCACTAGCGGGAAGGGAAGATACAATGAGCAGTTCTTC	CASSYPFTSGKGRYNEQFF
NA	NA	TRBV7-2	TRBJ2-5	TGTGCCAGCAGCTTAATAGGCGGACACGCTCAAGAGACCCAGTACTTC	CASSLIGGHAQETQYF
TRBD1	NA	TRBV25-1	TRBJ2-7	TGTGCCAGCAGTCCCTTACAGGGGAACTCCTACGAGCAGTACTTC	CASSPLQGNSYEQYF
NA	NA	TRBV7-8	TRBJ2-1	TGTGCCAGCAGCTTAAGGTCAGGGGCCTCATACAATGAGCAGTTCTTC	CASSLRSGASYNEQFF
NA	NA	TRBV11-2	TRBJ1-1	TGTGCCAGCAGCACAACAAGGAACACTGAAGCTTTCTTT	CASSTTRNTEAFF
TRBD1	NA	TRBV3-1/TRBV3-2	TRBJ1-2	TGTGCCAGCACCCACAGGGGAGCCTATGGCTACACCTTC	CASTHRGAYGYTF
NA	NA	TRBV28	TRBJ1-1	TGTGCCAGCAGTTTTGGGCAGGTCGGCGCTGAAGCTTTCTTT	CASSFGQVGAEAFF
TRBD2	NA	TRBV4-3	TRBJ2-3	TGCGCCAGCAGGCGGTCCCCCGAACCGGGACTAGCGCAGTATTTT	CASRRSPEPGLAQYF
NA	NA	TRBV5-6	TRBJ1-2	TGTGCCAGCAGCTTAAGTGCAGTTCACACCTTC	CASSLSAVHTF
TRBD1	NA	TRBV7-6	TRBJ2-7	TGTGCCAGCAGCCCCTCACTCGGACAGGGGGCCAACGAGCAGTACTTC	CASSPSLGQGANEQYF
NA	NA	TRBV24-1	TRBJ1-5	TGTGCCACCGCCTCCCGGTCAACGAATAGCAATCAGCCCCAGCATTTT	CATASRSTNSNQPQHF
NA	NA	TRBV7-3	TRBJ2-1	TGTGCCAGCAGCTTAGACTGGATTAGCGATGAGCAGTTCTTC	CASSLDWISDEQFF
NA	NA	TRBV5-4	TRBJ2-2	TGTGCCAGCAGCTGGGGACAGAACACCGGGGAGCTGTTTTTT	CASSWGQNTGELFF
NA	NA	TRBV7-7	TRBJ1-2	TGTGCCAGCAGCCCCGGACTTTGGGGATCTGGCGGCTACACCTTC	CASSPGLWGSGGYTF
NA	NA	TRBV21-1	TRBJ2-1	TGTGCCAGTCCCCACATACAGGGTTCCGAGCAGTTCTTC	CASPHIQGSEQFF
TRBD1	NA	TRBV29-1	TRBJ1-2	TGCAGCGTTGGGACAGGGATTTATGGCTACACCTTC	CSVGTGIYGYTF
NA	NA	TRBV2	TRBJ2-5	TGTGCCAGCAGTGTTTTAACAGGGAGAGGGGAGACCCAGTACTTC	CASSVLTGRGETQYF
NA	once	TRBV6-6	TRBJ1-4	TGTGCCAGCGGCTACAGTTTGGGTGAAAAACTGTTTTTT	CASGYSLGEKLFF
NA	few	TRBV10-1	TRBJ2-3	TGCGCCAGCAGTGAAAGTAGTCTAGGTTTTTCGTATTTT	CASSESSLGFSYF
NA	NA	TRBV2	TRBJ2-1	TGTGCCAGCAGTGAAGGGGGGAGCGGAGGGATTTCTTATAAAGACAATGAGCAGTTCTTC	CASSEGGSGGISYKDNEQFF
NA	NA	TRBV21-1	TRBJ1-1	TGTGCCAGCAGCCCCAGAGGGGGCGATAACACTGAAGCTTTCTTT	CASSPRGGDNTEAFF
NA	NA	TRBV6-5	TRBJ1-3	TGTGCCAGCAGTTACTCTAAGCCAGGGAAGGCGAACACCATATATTTT	CASSYSKPGKANTIYF
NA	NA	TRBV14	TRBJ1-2	TGTGCCAGCAGCCAAGGACTGTTAGCTAACTATGGCTACACCTTC	CASSQGLLANYGYTF
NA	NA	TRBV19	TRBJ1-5	TGTGCCAGTAGTATTCGGGACACCCAGCATTTT	CASSIRDTQHF